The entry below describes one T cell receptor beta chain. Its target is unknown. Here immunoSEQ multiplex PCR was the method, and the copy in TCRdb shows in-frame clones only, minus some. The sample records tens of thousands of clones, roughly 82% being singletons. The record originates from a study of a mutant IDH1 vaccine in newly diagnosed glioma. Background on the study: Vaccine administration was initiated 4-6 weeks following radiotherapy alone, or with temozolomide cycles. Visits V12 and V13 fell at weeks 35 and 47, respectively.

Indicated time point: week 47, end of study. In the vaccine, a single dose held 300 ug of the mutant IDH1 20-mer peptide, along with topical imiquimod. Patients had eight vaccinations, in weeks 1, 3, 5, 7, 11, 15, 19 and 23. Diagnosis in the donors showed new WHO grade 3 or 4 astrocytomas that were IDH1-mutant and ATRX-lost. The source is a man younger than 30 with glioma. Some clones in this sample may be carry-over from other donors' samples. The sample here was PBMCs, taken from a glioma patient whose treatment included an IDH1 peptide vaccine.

In DNA, the CDR3 is TGCGCCAGCAGCTTTACCGGGGAGCTGTTTTTT. This sequence encodes CASSFTGELFF. The gene calls are TRBV5-1 and TRBJ2-2; the D is unclear. This CDR3 contains 11 residues. Germline V lookup: CDR1 SGHRS, CDR2 YFSETQ. The ends were cut back, 2 bases at V and 5 bases at J, with 1 base in the middle.